Reported below is one T cell receptor beta chain. From RNA transcripts, TCR beta CDR3 regions were amplified. TCR CDR3 regions were first amplified by RT-PCR with HTBI primers. TCRdb reanalysed the multiplex PCR reads using MiXCR and keeps one entry per CDR3 protein. Found here are hundreds of thousands of distinct CDR3 sequences, 15% to 20% of them singletons; the top ten hold 3.8%. CDR1 SEHNR and CDR2 FQNEAQ come from the germline V gene (reference sequence). V shed 3 bases, J shed 2 bases, and the junction held 4 bases outside the gene matches. The CDR3 contains 16 residues. This entry comes from a study of T cells in Graves' hyperthyroidism and ophthalmopathy. Patients aged 18 to 65 with hyperthyroidism were newly diagnosed, with duration under 2 months. The PBMCs were taken from 10 ml of fresh peripheral blood.

The sample comprised blood. The TCR sequence derives from a woman younger than 45 with Graves' hyperthyroidism. J is TRBJ2-6 and V is TRBV7-9; 7 bases are shared with TRBD1. CDR3 protein: CASSFNQGAGANVLTF. The CDR3 nucleotides are TGTGCCAGCAGCTTCAACCAGGGGGCTGGGGCCAACGTCCTGACTTTC.